The present entry profiles one T cell receptor beta chain with its context. These data originate in a study of T cell changes during pregnancy in multiple sclerosis. The method was immunoSEQ multiplex PCR; TCRdb's version includes in-frame clones alone and lacks a portion of them. In the table there are around 100,000 clones, around 93% of which are singletons. In germline, CDR1 is SGHRS, CDR2 YFSETQ. V was shortened by 5 bases and J by 2 bases, with 9 bases between the two germline ends. The CDR3 has 13 amino acids. The J gene is TRBJ2-3, the V gene TRBV5-1; no clear D gene. The TCR originated in a female donor with multiple sclerosis, enrolled in a pregnancy study. The sample consisted of peripheral blood, taken before pregnancy. DNA of the CDR3: TGCGCCAGCAGTGTCGGTCACACAGATACGCAGTATTTT. This sequence encodes CASSVGHTDTQYF.